This TCR beta chain came from a study of blood T cells in healthy people across ages (dated by TCRdb to between 2014 and 2017). Regarding the complete study: Template switching captured roughly one uniquely barcoded TCR beta cDNA molecule per two T cells in model experiments. The study measured age-related changes in TCR beta repertoire diversity using deep sequencing normalized with unique cDNA molecular identifiers. The donors were split into four age groups: young (average 16 years), middle-aged (around 40), aged (62) and long-lived (roughly 77). To avoid experimental bias, donors of different ages were distributed randomly across sequencing lanes. For two donors (one aged 18 to 29 and one aged 80 or older), the study analyzed two additional independent replicas of 1 million unique cDNA reads from the same blood draw.

Library construction relied on 5' RACE. This sample was sequenced with an Illumina HiSeq 2500. A second about 7 to 12 cycle PCR used a sample-barcoded 5' primer and a J-beta primer mix. Each TCR beta cDNA molecule received a unique molecular identifier from a template-switch 5' adaptor carrying 12 random nucleotides. Each sample yielded at least 3 million CDR3-containing paired-end reads. First-strand cDNA was synthesized from all RNA with the Mint cDNA synthesis kit, primed by a TRBC-specific oligonucleotide. Following uracil-DNA glycosylase treatment, a first 18-cycle PCR with universal primers M1SS and BC2_uni_R was performed on all cDNA. In the original analysis: For normalization, 1 million high-quality reads, each with a distinct molecular identifier, were randomly selected from each sample. Instead of being binned into consensus sequences, reads with shared molecular identifiers were discarded. CDR3 identification, clonotype clustering and error correction used MiTCR with a Q25 quality threshold and the strictest error-elimination algorithm. A nonparametric unseen species model with Euler transformation was used to estimate lower-bound total TCR beta diversity. Clones were called with MiXCR by TCRdb after fastp trimmed the public reads at Q25, and only in-frame beta chains were retained. Every entry covers one CDR3 protein and lists the most common genes and DNA from its rows. The V and J calls come from TCRdb's annotation, not from the publication. In all, the sample holds approximately 940,000 distinct CDR3 sequences, and around 49% of those were seen once. Roughly an eighth of the sample is in the top ten clones.

Donors were a few dozen systemically healthy Caucasian individuals from Russia aged 6 to 90 years. Each donor gave 8 to 10 milliliters of peripheral blood, drawn into EDTA-treated Vacutainer tubes. Ficoll-Paque density-gradient centrifugation was used to isolate PBMCs, with at least 6 million obtained per sample. Trizol reagent was used to extract total RNA from the PBMCs, yielding at least 6 micrograms per sample. The percentages of naive CD45RAhigh/CD27high T cells were determined by flow cytometry on a PBMC aliquot from every donor. This clonotype was seen just once. Its binding antigen is unknown. Base-call qualities are not available, and no considerably larger clone is one nucleotide away. Looking up the germline V gene (reference sequence) yields CDR1 LNHDA and CDR2 SQIVND. From cysteine to phenylalanine, the CDR3 is 14 amino acids long. The CDR3 DNA has 42 bases and is translated from base 1. V and J lose 7 bases and 3 bases, and a span of 12 bases separates them.

Broad study findings and their caveats: A strong correlation was found between observed TCR beta diversity and the percentage of naive T cells measured by flow cytometry. Compared with the aged group, the long-lived group had more naive CD4+ T cells, fewer expanded clones and increased TCR diversity, a pattern suggesting age selection. As age increased, observed TCR beta diversity per million T cells dropped in a roughly linear way, and a significant reduction was already evident by age 40. Because the CMV infection status of the donors was unknown, age-related changes in expanded clonotypes may potentially have been confounded. Bulk unsorted PBMC profiling prevented conclusive comparison of naive and antigen-experienced compartments. Estimates of total diversity from one million sequenced T cells were regarded as lower bounds and underestimates.

The sample consisted of blood. The chain is made from TRBV19 and TRBJ2-2; the D gene is not confidently resolved. The clonotype comes from a man aged 25 to 40 in good health. DNA sequence: TGTGCCAGTACACTGGGCAGCTACACCGGGGAGCTGTTTTTT. This codes for CASTLGSYTGELFF.